This T cell receptor beta chain was sequenced in a study of cytomegalovirus exposure and HLA in healthy donors. 60 Vbeta and 13 Jbeta primers were used in PCR. Source study methods: In a later analysis, some 11 million of 65 million to 80 million unique beta chains occurred in at least two donors. The repertoire was sequenced with immunoSEQ multiplex PCR; TCRdb's copy has only in-frame clones and lacks some. The DNA was the basis for D and trimming; V, J and clone size are from that table. The sample includes some 200,000 clones, 79% seen only once; the top ten take less than 2.5%. Only one count was recorded for this clone. The germline CDR1 and CDR2 sequences are SGHRS and YFSETQ. The CDR3 is made up of 15 amino acids. V lost 4 bases, J lost 6 bases, and 16 bases lay in between.

V gene TRBV5-1 combines with J gene TRBJ1-4; TRBD1 is a possible D gene (6 bases). The sequencing input was PBMCs. This sequence originates from a woman in her fifties or sixties in good health and CMV-seronegative. CDR3: CASSPRGGLYEKLFF. Here the CDR3 DNA reads TGCGCCAGCAGCCCCCGCGGGGGGCTCTATGAAAAACTGTTTTTT.